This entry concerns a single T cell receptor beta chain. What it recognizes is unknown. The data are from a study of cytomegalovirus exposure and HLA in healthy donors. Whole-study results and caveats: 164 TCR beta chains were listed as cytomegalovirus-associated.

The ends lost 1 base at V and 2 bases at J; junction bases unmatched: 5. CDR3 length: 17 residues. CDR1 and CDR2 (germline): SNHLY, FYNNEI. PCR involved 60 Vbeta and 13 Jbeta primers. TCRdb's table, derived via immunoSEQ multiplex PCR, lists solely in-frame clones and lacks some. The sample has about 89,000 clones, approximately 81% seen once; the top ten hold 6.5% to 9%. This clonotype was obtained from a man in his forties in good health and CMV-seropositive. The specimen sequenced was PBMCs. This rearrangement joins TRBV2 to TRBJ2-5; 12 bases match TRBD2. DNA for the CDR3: TGTGCCAGCAGTGAAGGGACTAGCGGGGCAATACAAGAGACCCAGTACTTC. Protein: CASSEGTSGAIQETQYF.